This TCR beta chain was retrieved from a study of T-cell memory formation after mild COVID-19. MiXCR, applied by TCRdb to the 5' RACE reads, yields one record per CDR3 protein. Of some 290,000 distinct CDR3 sequences detected, under 20% appear once; the ten largest clones hold 20% to 25%. The CDR3 runs 13 residues. V shed 0 bases and J shed 8 bases, with 14 bases lying between them. Germline CDR1 reads GTSNPN; CDR2 reads SVGIG (reference sequence). This receptor was taken from a man between 18 and 35 years old who had mild COVID-19 (a few samples of this study predate the infection). Cell type and time point are not known. The sample was PBMCs or a T cell subset sorted from them (not recorded which). The chain is built from TRBV30 and TRBJ2-7; D call uncertain. The CDR3 sequence: CAWSVSLGKKQYF. CDR3 coding DNA: TGTGCCTGGAGTGTAAGCCTGGGGAAGAAGCAGTACTTC.